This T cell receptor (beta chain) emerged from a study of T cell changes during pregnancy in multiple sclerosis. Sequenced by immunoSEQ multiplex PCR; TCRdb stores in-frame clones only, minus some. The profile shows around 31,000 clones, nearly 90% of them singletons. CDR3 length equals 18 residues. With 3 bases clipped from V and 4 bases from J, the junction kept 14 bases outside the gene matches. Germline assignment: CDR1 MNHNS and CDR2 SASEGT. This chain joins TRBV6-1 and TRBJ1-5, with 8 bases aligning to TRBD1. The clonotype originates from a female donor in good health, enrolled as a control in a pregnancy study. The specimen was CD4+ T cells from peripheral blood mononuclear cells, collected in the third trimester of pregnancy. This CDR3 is CASSDDSRGQAANQPQHF. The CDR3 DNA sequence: TGTGCCAGCAGTGATGATAGCCGGGGACAGGCGGCGAATCAGCCCCAGCATTTT.